This T cell receptor (beta chain) was profiled in a study of blood T cell repertoires in COVID-19. Study-level information: Collection of acute and convalescent COVID-19 samples took place in the United States, Italy and Spain. T cells, B-cell-depleted T cells, or PBMCs provided the cDNA or gDNA that served as material.

As processed by the authors: For nucleated cells, counts were estimated from reference gene primer amplification. Some clones are missing from TCRdb's copy, which holds only in-frame ones; the method was immunoSEQ multiplex PCR. V and J calls and clone size come straight from that table; D and trimming were deduced from the DNA. The sample consists of about 82,000 clones, 70% to 90% of them appearing once. The CDR3 totals 17 residues. Germline V gene lookup returns CDR1 LNHDA and CDR2 SQIVND (reference sequence). The V and J ends lost 5 bases and 10 bases respectively, with 24 bases between them. This chain uses TRBV19 with TRBJ1-6, with D tentatively TRBD1 (5 bases). The source is a man older than 75 with active or convalescent COVID-19. Sample: peripheral blood. The CDR3 coding sequence is TGTGCCAGTAGTCCCCATTCTTCGACAGCGCCTAAGTCACCCCTCCACTTT. It is translated as CASSPHSSTAPKSPLHF.